This record concerns one T cell receptor (beta chain) sequence. This entry belongs to a study of OX40 agonist ivuxolimab in advanced cancers. The wider study: Given to patients was ivuxolimab, an agonistic anti-OX40 (CD134) antibody. People who had prior anti-PD-1, anti-PD-L1 or anti-CTLA-4 therapy could take part, and approximately 43% had some.

Profiled with immunoSEQ multiplex PCR; TCRdb holds only in-frame clones, not every one. The table includes approximately 29,000 clones, about 80% detected once. The CDR3 spans 14 residues. V lost 4 bases to trimming and J lost 0 bases, with 8 bases between them. CDR1 ENHRY and CDR2 SYGVKD come from the germline V gene. The sequence was obtained from an adult with an advanced solid tumor such as melanoma, head and neck, liver or kidney cancer. V is TRBV10-3 and J is TRBJ2-3, with D perhaps matching TRBD2 (6 bases). Specimen: CD4+ or CD8+ T cells sorted from blood, collected in a trial of the OX40 agonist ivuxolimab. The CDR3 DNA reads as TGTGCCATCAGTGGAAGCGGGAGCACAGATACGCAGTATTTT. Its translation: CAISGSGSTDTQYF.